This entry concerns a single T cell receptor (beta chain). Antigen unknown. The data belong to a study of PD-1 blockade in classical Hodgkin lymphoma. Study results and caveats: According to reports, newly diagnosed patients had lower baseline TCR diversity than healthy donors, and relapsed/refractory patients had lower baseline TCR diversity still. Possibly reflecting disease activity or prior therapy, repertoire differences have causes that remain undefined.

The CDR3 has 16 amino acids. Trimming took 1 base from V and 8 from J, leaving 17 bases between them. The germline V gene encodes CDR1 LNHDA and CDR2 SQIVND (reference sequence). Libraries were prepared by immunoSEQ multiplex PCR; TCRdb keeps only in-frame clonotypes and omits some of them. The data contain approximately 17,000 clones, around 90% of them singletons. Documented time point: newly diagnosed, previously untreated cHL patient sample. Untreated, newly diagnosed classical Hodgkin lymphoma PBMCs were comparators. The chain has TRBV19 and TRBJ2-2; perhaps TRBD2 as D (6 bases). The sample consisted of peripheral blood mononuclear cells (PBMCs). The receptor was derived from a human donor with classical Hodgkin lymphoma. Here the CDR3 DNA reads TGTGCCAGTAGTATAGCTAACGGGGGTCGCCAAGGGGAGCTGTTTTTT. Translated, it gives CASSIANGGRQGELFF. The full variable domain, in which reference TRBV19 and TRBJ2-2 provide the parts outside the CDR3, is DGGITQSPKYLFRKEGQNVTLSCEQNLNHDAMYWYRQDPGQGLRLIYYSQIVNDFQKGDIAEGYSVSREKKESFPLTVTSAQKNPTAFYLCASSIANGGRQGELFFGEGSRLTVL.